The sequence of this T cell receptor beta chain was determined in a study of blood T cell repertoires in COVID-19. Study at large: Acute and convalescent COVID-19 specimens originated in the United States, Italy and Spain.

Authors' analysis steps: Nucleated cell number was recorded as an estimate derived from reference gene primer amplification. TCRdb's table, derived via immunoSEQ multiplex PCR, lists solely in-frame clones and lacks some. V and J calls and clone size are copied from that table; D and trimming were computed from the DNA. The repertoire holds some 300,000 clones, with about nine tenths as singletons. CDR1 MDHEN and CDR2 SYDVKM come from the germline V gene. Deletions cut 7 bases from V and 7 bases from J, with 11 bases between. CDR3 size: 12 residues. Exposed participants came across a COVID-19 case within 2 weeks before study entry.

The sequence was obtained from a woman aged 45-60 years who had been exposed to COVID-19. The chain employs TRBV28 and TRBJ1-5; D is ambiguous. The sequenced sample was PBMCs or T cells enriched from blood (not recorded which). CDR3 in DNA: TGTGCCAGCACCACGGCCGGGCAGCCCCAGCATTTT. Translation gives CASTTAGQPQHF.